This TCR beta chain is from a study of chemoradiotherapy in HPV16-positive cancers. Notes on the study in general: In HPV16-positive patients, HPV-responsive T-cell expansion tracked better recurrence-free survival. The functional HPV-specific definition rests on just two HPV16-positive patients.

The CDR3 covers 11 residues. Trimming pared 8 bases from V and 4 bases from J, leaving 7 bases between. Germline CDR1 MNHEY, CDR2 SMNVEV (reference sequence). Worth noting for this clone: The antigen is undetermined.

Profiling relied on immunoSEQ multiplex PCR, and the TCRdb table lists in-frame clones only, not all of them. The sample lists over 1,500 clones, roughly 82% seen once, with 6.5% in the top ten. The receptor comes from a human donor with HPV-associated anogenital cancer. The sample was tumor tissue, taken from a patient who underwent chemoradiotherapy. The chain has TRBV27 and TRBJ2-3; the D is unclear. CDR3 DNA: TGTGCCAGCCGTCGCTCAGATACGCAGTATTTT. It codes for CASRRSDTQYF.